These 25 T cell receptor beta chains share one sample of origin, sequenced in a study of OX40 agonist ivuxolimab in advanced cancers. Sequencing was performed with immunoSEQ multiplex PCR; in TCRdb, only in-frame clones are kept and a portion is missing. The sample records 100,000 to 150,000 clones, approximately 90% being singletons. The source was CD4+ or CD8+ T cells sorted from blood, collected in a trial of the OX40 agonist ivuxolimab. The receptors were sampled from an adult with an advanced solid tumor such as melanoma, head and neck, liver or kidney cancer.

The chain employs TRBV9 and TRBJ1-2, with D possibly TRBD1 on 6 matching bases. The CDR3 is 15 residues long. Per the germline V gene, CDR1 is SGDLS and CDR2 is YYNGEE. V was pared by 1 base and J by 2 bases, with 12 bases between. CDR3 in amino acids: CASSVRDIKNYGYTF. CDR3 bases: TGTGCCAGCAGCGTACGGGACATTAAGAACTATGGCTACACCTTC.

This chain links TRBV28 with TRBJ2-5; TRBD2 might be the D (6 bases). The CDR3 contains 12 residues. Germline lookup yields CDR1 MDHEN and CDR2 SYDVKM. Trimming shortened V by 3 bases and J by 11 bases, and 13 bases separated the two germline ends. The CDR3 is CASSFNLREQYF. CDR3 nucleotide sequence: TGTGCCAGCAGTTTTAATCTACGGGAGCAGTACTTC.

V is TRBV28 and J is TRBJ1-2; tentative D call: TRBD1 (5 bases). The CDR3 is made up of 14 amino acids. From germline, CDR1 is MDHEN and CDR2 SYDVKM. Trimming cost V 4 bases and J 7 bases, with 16 bases left between them. CDR3 nucleotide sequence: TGTGCCAGCAGTTCAGGGCAGGGTCTCAGTGGCTACACCTTC. Encoded protein: CASSSGQGLSGYTF.

J is TRBJ1-3 and V is TRBV10-2; no clear D gene. The V gene lost 2 bases and the J gene lost 0 bases, with 2 bases spanning the gap. The CDR3 has 13 amino acids. Germline V gene data show CDR1 as WSHSY and CDR2 as SAAADI. CDR3 sequence reads: CASSETSGNTIYF. The CDR3 DNA reads as TGCGCCAGCAGTGAGACCTCTGGAAACACCATATATTTT.

The chain employs TRBV25-1 and TRBJ1-5, with D possibly being TRBD1 (6 bases). The V end was cut by 1 base, the J end by 8 bases, with 12 bases between. CDR1 and CDR2 from the germline V gene are MGHDK and SYGVNS. The CDR3 spans 14 residues. The CDR3 nucleotides read TGTGCCAGCAGTGAATGGTCAGGGGCGAAGCCCCAGCATTTT. It yields the protein CASSEWSGAKPQHF.

The chain couples TRBV10-3 to TRBJ2-2; maybe TRBD1 (6 bases). CDR1 and CDR2 (germline): ENHRY, SYGVKD. CDR3 length equals 15 residues. V shed 2 bases and J shed 3 bases, with 10 bases lying between them. The DNA for the CDR3 is TGTGCCATCAGTGAGCCGGGACACTACACCGGGGAGCTGTTTTTT. As protein: CAISEPGHYTGELFF.

The rearrangement links TRBV7-2 to TRBJ2-3, with unresolved D. V shed 1 base and J shed 4 bases, with 15 bases lying between them. This CDR3 has 16 residues. CDR1 is SGHTA and CDR2 is FQGNSA in the germline V gene. The CDR3 DNA follows: TGTGCCAGCAGCTTAGGGCCGACCAGGACGTCAGATACGCAGTATTTT. Translating it yields CASSLGPTRTSDTQYF.

This clone came up a few times. This chain joins TRBV7-3 and TRBJ1-1; D may be TRBD1 (6 bases). Trimming took 5 bases from V and 1 from J, leaving 8 bases between them. Germline CDR1 is SGHTA and CDR2 is FQGTGA. This CDR3 is built from 13 residues. The CDR3 DNA reads TGTGCCAGCAGCGTACAGGGGAACACTGAAGCTTTCTTT. Amino acid sequence: CASSVQGNTEAFF.

The chain joins TRBV11-2 to TRBJ2-2; 7 bases are a match to TRBD1. CDR1 and CDR2 (germline): SGHAT, FQNNGV. V gave up 5 bases and J gave up 1 base; unmatched junction bases: 10. This CDR3 has 17 residues. CDR3 in amino acids: CASSRTPGQMNTGELFF. The CDR3, as DNA: TGTGCCAGCAGCAGAACACCGGGACAGATGAACACCGGGGAGCTGTTTTTT.

This clone turned up a few times. The chain links TRBV19 to TRBJ1-5; D uncertain. The V gene's germline CDR1 is LNHDA and CDR2 SQIVND (reference sequence). Trimming took off 3 bases at V and 5 bases at J, with 8 bases between the two ends. This CDR3 spans 13 amino acids. The chain's CDR3 is CASSIRTHQPQHF. CDR3 DNA sequence: TGTGCCAGTAGTATTCGGACCCATCAGCCCCAGCATTTT.

V usage is TRBV7-2 and J usage is TRBJ2-7; D call uncertain. V lost 2 bases and J 7 bases, leaving 9 bases between the germline ends. This CDR3 contains 12 residues. The germline V gene encodes CDR1 SGHTA and CDR2 FQGNSA. CDR3 residues: CASSLMASEQYF. In nucleotides, the CDR3 is TGTGCCAGCAGCTTAATGGCCAGTGAGCAGTACTTC.

This chain connects TRBV2 to TRBJ2-7; 8 bases map to TRBD2. Germline V gives CDR1 SNHLY, CDR2 FYNNEI. J gave up 7 bases and V 5 bases, and 16 bases lay outside the gene matches. The CDR3 is made up of 16 amino acids. The CDR3 DNA is TGTGCCAGCAGTCAGCTGAGGGCGGGAGGCCATTTAGAGCAGTACTTC. Translating gives CASSQLRAGGHLEQYF.

This sequence joins TRBV9 and TRBJ2-1, with 7 bases lining up with TRBD2. This CDR3 is 18 amino acids long. Per the germline V gene, CDR1 is SGDLS and CDR2 is YYNGEE. The junction had 17 bases not matched to a gene; V was cut back by 0 bases and J by 8 bases. The CDR3 here is CASSVARAGELRSDEQFF. As DNA, the CDR3 is TGTGCCAGCAGCGTAGCTAGGGCGGGAGAGCTCCGATCGGATGAGCAGTTCTTC.

V gene TRBV7-2 combines with J gene TRBJ2-7; D call uncertain. V shed 1 base and J shed 1 base, with 8 bases lying between them. Germline CDR1 reads SGHTA; CDR2 reads FQGNSA. This CDR3 region has 14 residues. CDR3 amino acids: CASSLGVQSYEQYF. For the CDR3, the DNA is TGTGCCAGCAGCTTAGGAGTACAGTCCTACGAGCAGTACTTC.

The rearrangement uses TRBV25-1 and TRBJ1-1; possible D gene TRBD1, 6 bases. CDR1 MGHDK and CDR2 SYGVNS come from the germline V gene. V lost 7 bases to trimming and J lost 5 bases, with 20 bases between them. The CDR3 is 15 amino acids. CDR3 coding DNA: TGTGCCAGCACTCTAGGGGGGGCGGAAGAGACTGAAGCTTTCTTT. Encoded protein: CASTLGGAEETEAFF.

The V gene is TRBV7-6, the J gene TRBJ2-6; tentative D call: TRBD2 (6 bases). Germline CDR1 is SGHVS and CDR2 is FNYEAQ. CDR3 length: 17 amino acids. V lost 1 base to trimming and J lost 0 bases, with 10 bases between them. For the CDR3, the DNA is TGTGCCAGCAGCTTAGTTGGGGGGATCTCTGGGGCCAACGTCCTGACTTTC. It codes for CASSLVGGISGANVLTF. The full variable domain, rest sourced from reference TRBV7-6 and TRBJ2-6, is GAGVSQSPRYKVTKRGQDVALRCDPISGHVSLYWYRQALGQGPEFLTYFNYEAQQDKSGLPNDRFSAERPEGSISTLTIQRTEQRDSAMYRCASSLVGGISGANVLTFGAGSRLTVL.

CDR3 DNA: TGTGCCAGCAGCTTTACAGGGCTTGGGGCCTTCGAAAAACTGTTTTTT. Protein product: CASSFTGLGAFEKLFF. The V call is TRBV5-4, the J call TRBJ1-4, with D possibly TRBD1 on 6 matching bases. The CDR3 is made up of 16 amino acids. Trimming removed 2 bases from V and 8 bases from J, with 19 bases in between. Looked up from germline, CDR1 is SGHNT and CDR2 is YYREEE (reference sequence).

The CDR3 bases are TGTGCCAGCAGTGATGCGAGTACGGGGAACTCTGGAAACACCATATATTTT. This gives the protein CASSDASTGNSGNTIYF. The V gene is TRBV6-1, the J gene TRBJ1-3; no reliable D call. Trimming shortened V by 3 bases and J by 0 bases, and 15 bases separated the two germline ends. The CDR3 is made up of 17 amino acids. Germline CDR1 and CDR2: MNHNS and SASEGT.

On this clone itself: Germline and junction disagree at one end, which may indicate a read error. The genes are TRBV27 and TRBJ1-5, with D hard to call. The CDR3 loop spans 13 amino acids. Germline V lookup: CDR1 MNHEY, CDR2 SMNVEV (reference sequence). The CDR3 region is CASNLFSNQPQHF. The CDR3, as DNA: TGTGCCAGCAATTTATTTAGCAATCAGCCCCAGCATTTT.

The rearrangement links TRBV28 to TRBJ2-7; 9 bases agree with TRBD1. J lost 0 bases, V lost 6 bases, and 9 bases had no gene match. Per germline, CDR1 MDHEN and CDR2 SYDVKM. The length of the CDR3 is 16 residues. The CDR3 bases are TGTGCCAGCAGCCCCCCGGGACAGGGATTCTCCTACGAGCAGTACTTC. The encoded protein is CASSPPGQGFSYEQYF.

V and J are TRBV7-3 and TRBJ2-5; no clear D gene. This CDR3 has 14 amino acids. The germline V gene encodes CDR1 SGHTA and CDR2 FQGTGA. Trimming cost V 5 bases and J 3 bases, with 13 bases left between them. The CDR3 spells CASSPLGRKETQYF. CDR3 DNA: TGTGCCAGCAGCCCCCTTGGACGGAAAGAGACCCAGTACTTC.

The genes are TRBV27 and TRBJ2-7; TRBD1 aligns across 7 bases. The length of the CDR3 is 16 residues. The ends lost 2 bases at V and 0 bases at J; junction bases unmatched: 7. The germline V gene has CDR1 MNHEY and CDR2 SMNVEV (reference sequence). The chain's CDR3 is CASSLGDRPNSYEQYF. The DNA for the CDR3 is TGTGCCAGCAGTTTAGGGGACAGACCAAACTCCTACGAGCAGTACTTC.

The chain recombines TRBV9 with TRBJ2-5; 9 nucleotides agree with TRBD2. The CDR3 length is 16 residues. Germline V gene lookup returns CDR1 SGDLS and CDR2 YYNGEE. V trimming: 8 bases; J trimming: 5 bases; junction bases outside the gene matches: 16. The DNA of the CDR3 is TGTGCCAGTTCTCCCGAGGGTAGCGGGAGTCGGGAGACCCAGTACTTC. Its protein is CASSPEGSGSRETQYF.

The chain employs TRBV4-2 and TRBJ2-5; no clear D. Trimming removed 0 bases at V and 1 base at J, with 9 bases between. The CDR3 has 15 amino acids. The germline V gene has CDR1 LGHNA and CDR2 YNFKEQ. Here the CDR3 reads CASSQEWQPQETQYF. CDR3 nucleotides: TGTGCCAGCAGCCAAGAGTGGCAGCCCCAAGAGACCCAGTACTTC.

This chain joins TRBV6-5 and TRBJ1-1; D remains ambiguous. Germline loops: CDR1 MNHEY, CDR2 SVGAGI. The CDR3 loop spans 15 amino acids. V lost 5 bases and J 1 base, leaving 14 bases between the germline ends. CDR3 bases: TGTGCCAGCAGTGCCTGGACGGGAAAGAACACTGAAGCTTTCTTT. Its translation is CASSAWTGKNTEAFF.